Each of the 9 T cell receptor beta chains below was sequenced from the same sample in a study of T-cell memory formation after mild COVID-19. TCRdb reanalysed the 5' RACE reads using MiXCR and keeps one entry per CDR3 protein. The table shows about 470,000 distinct CDR3 sequences, with about 23% occurring only once. Sequences were obtained from PBMCs or a T cell subset sorted from them (not recorded which). These receptors came from an adult woman who had mild COVID-19 (a few samples of this study predate the infection). Cell type and time point are not known.

This clonotype occurred a few times. V is TRBV20-1 and J is TRBJ1-3; D might be TRBD1 (6 bases). Looked up from germline, CDR1 is DFQATT and CDR2 is SNEGSKA (reference sequence). This CDR3 comprises 14 residues. Trimming stripped 3 bases from V and 1 base from J, with 10 bases between. DNA of the CDR3: TGCAGTGCTAGGACAGGCTTTTCTGGAAACACCATATATTTT. Amino acids: CSARTGFSGNTIYF.

In this sample, this clonotype turned up a few times. The rearrangement links TRBV11-2 to TRBJ2-2, with D perhaps matching TRBD2 (6 bases). The CDR3 consists of 16 residues. The V and J ends lost 5 bases and 5 bases respectively, with 18 bases between them. Germline-derived CDR1 and CDR2 are SGHAT and FQNNGV. For the CDR3, the DNA is TGTGCCAGCAGCCTATCCCCTTTGAGCGGGACCGGGGAGCTGTTTTTT. It translates to CASSLSPLSGTGELFF.

The chain combines TRBV11-3 with TRBJ2-2; 13 bases fit TRBD2. This CDR3 region has 18 residues. The germline gives CDR1 SGHNT, CDR2 YENEEA. Unmatched junction bases numbered 6, after V lost 4 bases and J lost 1 base. Here the CDR3 reads CASSSFRTSGRNTGELFF. The CDR3 DNA reads TGTGCCAGCAGCTCTTTCCGGACTAGCGGGAGGAACACCGGGGAGCTGTTTTTT. Combining the CDR3 with reference TRBV11-3 and TRBJ2-2 gives the whole variable domain EAGVVQSPRYKIIEKKQPVAFWCNPISGHNTLYWYLQNLGQGPELLIRYENEEAVDDSQLPKDRFSAERLKGVDSTLKIQPAELGDSAVYLCASSSFRTSGRNTGELFFGEGSRLTVL.

This chain connects TRBV6-1 to TRBJ2-2, with D possibly being TRBD2 (7 bases). CDR3 size: 15 residues. V was trimmed by 7 bases and J by 0 bases, leaving 12 bases between them. CDR1 and CDR2 (germline): MNHNS, SASEGT. The CDR3 loop reads CASTRGAPNTGELFF. The DNA of the CDR3 is TGTGCCAGCACTCGGGGGGCACCGAACACCGGGGAGCTGTTTTTT.

The rearrangement joins TRBV20-1 to TRBJ2-1; 7 positions agree with TRBD2. V gave up 7 bases and J gave up 9 bases; unmatched junction bases: 12. The CDR3 sequence is 13 residues long. The germline gives CDR1 DFQATT, CDR2 SNEGSKA (reference sequence). CDR3 in amino acids: CSVGTTASSEQFF. CDR3 nucleotides: TGCAGTGTTGGGACTACTGCCAGTAGTGAGCAGTTCTTC.

This clonotype was counted a few times. The chain couples TRBV5-5 to TRBJ1-4, with no clear D. This CDR3 spans 14 amino acids. Germline CDR1 SGHKS, CDR2 YYEKEE (reference sequence). V was shortened by 0 bases and J by 0 bases, with 3 bases between the two germline ends. As DNA, the CDR3 is TGTGCCAGCAGCTTGGTCACAACTAATGAAAAACTGTTTTTT. Translation: CASSLVTTNEKLFF.

This clonotype was counted only a few times. The J gene is TRBJ2-1, the V gene TRBV6-5; possibly TRBD2 for D (6 bases). V was pared by 8 bases and J by 0 bases, with 14 bases between. Germline V CDR1 and CDR2: MNHEY, SVGAGI. This CDR3 is built from 15 residues. CDR3 nucleotides: TGTGCCAGCTCCGCCTTGGGACTCTCCTACAATGAGCAGTTCTTC. It specifies CASSALGLSYNEQFF.

This clonotype appeared a single time. The chain has TRBV6-5 and TRBJ2-5, with no clear D. There are 15 residues in the CDR3. Germline V CDR1 and CDR2: MNHEY, SVGAGI. V shed 8 bases and J shed 1 base, with 17 bases lying between them. The CDR3 sequence: CASRIPRFPQETQYF. The CDR3 nucleotides read TGTGCCAGCCGCATACCCCGTTTCCCCCAAGAGACCCAGTACTTC.

This clonotype was detected only a few times. CDR3 bases: TGTGCCAGCAGCTCCCGGGGGAACGAGCAGTACTTC. It yields the protein CASSSRGNEQYF. The V call is TRBV7-6, the J call TRBJ2-7; perhaps TRBD2 as D (6 bases). Germline CDR1 and CDR2: SGHVS and FNYEAQ. V was cut by 4 bases and J by 5 bases, with 9 bases left in between. The CDR3 has 12 amino acids.